These 17 T cell receptor beta chains were sequenced from one sample in a study of vaccination and CD4 T cells after COVID-19. The sample's treatment: roughly 10-day PBMC culture with coronavirus spike peptide pools or control peptides (ViraFEST assay). During the years 2011-2018, before the COVID-19 pandemic, the unexposed donor's CD4+ T cells were collected. Their specific antigens are unknown. Cultured CD4+ T cell DNA underwent sequencing with the Oncomine TCR Beta short-read assay. Using its own MiXCR run on the PCR reads, TCRdb lists one record per CDR3 protein. The sample records thousands of distinct CDR3 sequences, over 30% being singletons. The sample consisted of CD4+ T cells from blood, cultured in vitro. Receptors were obtained from a human donor in good health.

This clonotype was counted only a few times. The V gene is TRBV6-1, the J gene TRBJ1-2, with TRBD1 as a possible D gene (6 bases). The CDR3 has 12 residues. Trimming removed 7 bases from V and 5 bases from J, with 11 bases in between. The germline gives CDR1 MNHNS, CDR2 SASEGT. Here the CDR3 reads CASTTGQYGYTF. The CDR3 region has the DNA TGTGCCAGCACCACAGGGCAGTATGGCTACACCTTC.

This clonotype was detected a few times. This chain uses TRBV25-1 with TRBJ2-5; D is perhaps TRBD2 (6 bases). Trimming left V 2 bases short and J 5 bases short, with 15 bases between. This CDR3 has 15 residues. Germline CDR1 MGHDK, CDR2 SYGVNS. This CDR3 reads CASSEQEGLGETQYF. The CDR3, as DNA: TGTGCCAGCAGTGAACAGGAGGGTCTCGGGGAGACCCAGTACTTC. The full variable domain, completed using reference TRBV25-1 and TRBJ2-5, is EADIYQTPRYLVIGTGKKITLECSQTMGHDKMYWYQQDPGMELHLIHYSYGVNSTEKGDLSSESTVSRIRTEHFPLTLESARPSHTSQYLCASSEQEGLGETQYFGPGTRLLVL.

The rearrangement links TRBV2 to TRBJ2-7; 7 bases fit TRBD2. The CDR3 has 13 amino acids. V dropped 6 bases and J dropped 6; count of bases not matched to a gene: 8. Germline V gene data show CDR1 as SNHLY and CDR2 as FYNNEI. The CDR3 reads CASSSGLGLEQYF. The CDR3 DNA reads as TGTGCCAGCAGCAGCGGACTAGGGCTCGAGCAGTACTTC.

This clonotype was detected a few times. This chain connects TRBV7-9 to TRBJ1-4; perhaps TRBD1 as D (5 bases). Germline loops: CDR1 SEHNR, CDR2 FQNEAQ (reference sequence). V lost 1 base and J lost 11, with 5 bases in between. The CDR3 runs to 11 residues. The CDR3 spells CASSLGQKLFF. CDR3 DNA sequence: TGTGCCAGCAGCTTAGGACAGAAACTGTTTTTT. The whole variable domain, filled in from reference TRBV7-9 and TRBJ1-4, reads DTGVSQNPRHKITKRGQNVTFRCDPISEHNRLYWYRQTLGQGPEFLTYFQNEAQLEKSRLLSDRFSAERPKGSFSTLEIQRTEQGDSAMYLCASSLGQKLFFGSGTQLSVL.

The chain has TRBV18 and TRBJ1-5, with D perhaps TRBD1 (5 bases). Per the germline V gene, CDR1 is KGHSH and CDR2 is LQKENI. This CDR3 contains 14 residues. Trimming left V 4 bases short and J 2 bases short, with 9 bases between. For the CDR3, the DNA is TGTGCCAGCTCACAGGGAGGGGGCAATCAGCCCCAGCATTTT. It translates to CASSQGGGNQPQHF.

This clonotype was detected a few times. J is TRBJ2-7 and V is TRBV30; 9 nucleotides match TRBD1. The germline V gene has CDR1 GTSNPN and CDR2 SVGIG (reference sequence). The junction had 6 bases not matched to a gene; V was cut back by 0 bases and J by 3 bases. There are 15 residues in the CDR3. This chain's CDR3 is CAWSVRAGQGYEQYF. In DNA form, the CDR3 reads TGTGCCTGGAGTGTACGCGCGGGACAGGGCTACGAGCAGTACTTC.

This clonotype was picked up a small number of times. V is TRBV6-1 and J is TRBJ1-2; 7 bases fit TRBD1. The germline CDR1 and CDR2 sequences are MNHNS and SASEGT. Unmatched junction bases numbered 8, after V lost 6 bases and J lost 7 bases. This CDR3 is 13 amino acids long. The CDR3 here is CASSTTGVGGYTF. For the CDR3, the DNA is TGTGCCAGCAGCACTACAGGGGTCGGTGGCTACACCTTC.

J is TRBJ2-7 and V is TRBV20-1; D possibly corresponds to TRBD2 (6 bases). V lost 1 base to trimming and J lost 1 base, with 14 bases between them. The CDR3 length is 15 residues. The germline CDR1 and CDR2 sequences are DFQATT and SNEGSKA (reference sequence). CDR3: CSARAPGRLSYEQYF. CDR3 nucleotides: TGCAGTGCTAGAGCCCCCGGGAGATTATCCTACGAGCAGTACTTC.

The chain couples TRBV5-4 to TRBJ1-3, with no clear D. This CDR3 has 14 amino acids. V lost 0 bases and J lost 4, with 8 bases in between. The germline V gene encodes CDR1 SGHNT and CDR2 YYREEE (reference sequence). The CDR3 DNA follows: TGTGCCAGCAGCTTGGACCGTCGGGGAAACACCATATATTTT. As protein: CASSLDRRGNTIYF. The variable domain in full, completed from reference TRBV5-4 and TRBJ1-3, reads ETGVTQSPTHLIKTRGQQVTLRCSSQSGHNTVSWYQQALGQGPQFIFQYYREEENGRGNFPPRFSGLQFPNYSSELNVNALELDDSALYLCASSLDRRGNTIYFGEGSWLTVV.

J is TRBJ2-7 and V is TRBV14, with 7 bases matching TRBD2. V dropped 4 bases and J dropped 2; count of bases not matched to a gene: 8. CDR1 and CDR2 (germline): SGHDN, FVKESK. This CDR3 is 15 amino acids long. CDR3 nucleotides: TGTGCCAGCAGCCGACAATGGGGGGGTGCCTACGAGCAGTACTTC. Translation gives CASSRQWGGAYEQYF.

The V and J genes are TRBV7-2 and TRBJ1-6; D is unclear. V was pared by 0 bases and J by 8 bases, with 5 bases between. The CDR3 contains 13 residues. In germline, CDR1 is SGHTA, CDR2 FQGNSA. The CDR3 sequence: CASSLANHSPLHF. The CDR3 DNA follows: TGTGCCAGCAGCTTAGCGAATCATTCACCCCTCCACTTT.

This clonotype came up a few times. The chain combines TRBV20-1 with TRBJ1-5; D not resolved. This CDR3 is built from 14 residues. Germline CDR1 is DFQATT and CDR2 is SNEGSKA (reference sequence). V lost 0 bases to trimming and J lost 0 bases, with 6 bases between them. The CDR3: CSAREPYSNQPQHF. The CDR3 nucleotides read TGCAGTGCTAGAGAGCCTTATAGCAATCAGCCCCAGCATTTT.

V gene TRBV7-2 combines with J gene TRBJ2-3; tentative D call: TRBD1 (5 bases). Germline values: CDR1 SGHTA, CDR2 FQGNSA. The CDR3 loop spans 13 amino acids. The V gene lost 1 base and the J gene lost 6 bases, with 8 bases spanning the gap. CDR3 protein: CASSLGGWDTQYF. Here the CDR3 DNA reads TGTGCCAGCAGCTTAGGGGGCTGGGATACGCAGTATTTT.

By share of the sample, this clonotype is medium-sized. V gene TRBV7-2 combines with J gene TRBJ2-7; D is uncertain. Germline assignment: CDR1 SGHTA and CDR2 FQGNSA. This CDR3 comprises 13 residues. Trimming took 1 base from V and 3 from J, leaving 7 bases between them. CDR3 amino acids: CASSLGPFYEQYF. In DNA form, the CDR3 reads TGTGCCAGCAGCTTAGGGCCCTTCTACGAGCAGTACTTC.

The chain is built from TRBV18 and TRBJ2-7; the match to TRBD2 covers 7 bases. The trim removed 3 bases at V and 5 bases at J, leaving 16 bases unmatched. CDR1 and CDR2 (germline): KGHSH, LQKENI. The CDR3 loop spans 17 amino acids. The CDR3 reads CASSPTSGVQGGNEQYF. The CDR3 nucleotides are TGTGCCAGCTCACCTACGAGCGGGGTGCAGGGCGGAAACGAGCAGTACTTC.

CDR3 DNA: TGTGCCAGCAGCTTGGGGACTAGCGGGGGGGCCGTCGAGACCCAGTACTTC. Translated, it gives CASSLGTSGGAVETQYF. The J gene is TRBJ2-5, the V gene TRBV7-6; 16 bases match TRBD2. Germline values: CDR1 SGHVS, CDR2 FNYEAQ. CDR3 size: 17 residues. The junction had 6 bases not matched to a gene; V was cut back by 3 bases and J by 5 bases.

The rearrangement links TRBV10-3 to TRBJ2-1, with D uncertain. This CDR3 is 14 amino acids long. Germline loops: CDR1 ENHRY, CDR2 SYGVKD. Deletions cut 2 bases from V and 6 bases from J, with 11 bases between. This CDR3 reads CAISEGRWGNEQFF. CDR3 coding DNA: TGTGCCATCAGTGAGGGACGTTGGGGCAATGAGCAGTTCTTC.